At least ten counts were recorded for the clone carrying this TCR beta chain. The target antigen is unknown. This sample is drawn from a study of T cells in Graves' hyperthyroidism and ophthalmopathy. The overall study: Peripheral blood collection took place at initial diagnosis, before any treatment.

An absence of ophthalmopathy progression within 18 months meant stable Graves' hyperthyroidism. Template material for amplifying TCR beta CDR3 regions consisted of RNA transcripts. The TCR CDR3 was amplified in a first-round RT-PCR using the HTBI primer set. TCRdb reprocessed the multiplex PCR reads via MiXCR and lists one record per CDR3 protein. The table has about 290,000 distinct CDR3 sequences, around 15% seen once; the top ten hold approximately 7.9%. Whole-study findings and limits: Most clonotypes expanded in the thyroid (above 0.001) were also present in blood.

Trimming removed 6 bases from V and 4 bases from J, with 18 bases in between. The CDR3 covers 15 residues. This chain uses TRBV12-3 or TRBV12-4 with TRBJ1-2; weak D call: TRBD1 (6 bases). The receptor was derived from a woman aged 40-49 years with Graves' hyperthyroidism. The source material was blood. The CDR3, as DNA: TGTGCCAGCAGCGACCTGGACAGCCTACCCTATGGCTACACCTTC. This encodes CASSDLDSLPYGYTF.